This note documents a single T cell receptor beta chain sequence. The sample belongs to a study of blood T cell repertoires in COVID-19. Looking at the study overall: Acute and convalescent COVID-19 specimens originated in the United States, Italy and Spain.

This table comes from immunoSEQ multiplex PCR, and its TCRdb copy is limited to in-frame clones, with some not included. The table includes about 240,000 clones, approximately 84% detected once. CDR3 length equals 15 residues. V lost 7 bases and J lost 5; bases outside the gene matches: 13. CDR1 and CDR2 (germline): MNHEY, SVGAGI. Recruitment covered over 20 US areas and drew participants whose ages spanned roughly 18 to 89 years. This receptor was obtained from a woman aged 40 to 50 with acute COVID-19. The chain joins TRBV6-5 to TRBJ2-5; 7 bases fit TRBD2. Sample: PBMCs or T cells enriched from blood (not recorded which). The CDR3 nucleotides are TGTGCCAGCATGGTGGGTGGGAGGGCCTGGGAGACCCAGTACTTC. This codes for CASMVGGRAWETQYF.